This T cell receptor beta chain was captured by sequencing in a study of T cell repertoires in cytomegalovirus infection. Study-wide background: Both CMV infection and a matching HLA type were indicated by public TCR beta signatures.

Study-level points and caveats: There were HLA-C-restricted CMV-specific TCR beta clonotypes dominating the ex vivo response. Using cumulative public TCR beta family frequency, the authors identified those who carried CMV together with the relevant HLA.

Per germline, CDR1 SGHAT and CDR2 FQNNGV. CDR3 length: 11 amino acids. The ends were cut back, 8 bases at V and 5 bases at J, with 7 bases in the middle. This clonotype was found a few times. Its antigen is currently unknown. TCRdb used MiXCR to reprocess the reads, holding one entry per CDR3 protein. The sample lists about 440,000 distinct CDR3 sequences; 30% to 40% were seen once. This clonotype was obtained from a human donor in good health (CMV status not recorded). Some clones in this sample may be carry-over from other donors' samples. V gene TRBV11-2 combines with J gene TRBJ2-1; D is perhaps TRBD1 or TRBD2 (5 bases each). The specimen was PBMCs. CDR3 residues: CASGGHNEQFF. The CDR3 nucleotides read TGTGCCAGCGGGGGTCACAATGAGCAGTTCTTC.